The 25 T cell receptor beta chains in this list originate from one sample, sequenced in a study of blood T cell repertoires in COVID-19. Data came from immunoSEQ multiplex PCR; TCRdb stores just in-frame clones and leaves some out. This table has about 120,000 clones, approximately 83% appearing once. The sequencing input was peripheral blood. Every receptor here comes from a woman aged 80 or over with acute or convalescent COVID-19.

The chain uses TRBV27 and TRBJ2-5, with TRBD2 as a possible D gene (6 bases). The CDR3 loop spans 15 amino acids. Per the germline V gene, CDR1 is MNHEY and CDR2 is SMNVEV (reference sequence). Trimming removed 8 bases at V and 5 bases at J, with 21 bases between. Here the CDR3 DNA reads TGTGCCAGCGCCCCGAGGGCGGGAATAGGGGAGACCCAGTACTTC. Translated: CASAPRAGIGETQYF.

Written as DNA, the CDR3 is TGCAGTGCTAGTAAGGGGACAAGCTACAATGAGCAGTTCTTC. Amino acid sequence: CSASKGTSYNEQFF. This chain joins TRBV20-1 and TRBJ2-1; maybe TRBD1 (6 bases). The V and J ends lost 3 bases and 3 bases respectively, with 12 bases between them. Germline loops: CDR1 DFQATT, CDR2 SNEGSKA (reference sequence). The CDR3 extends over 14 amino acids.

The genes are TRBV6-2 or TRBV6-3 and TRBJ1-2; 9 bases are shared with TRBD1. This CDR3 contains 14 residues. The ends lost 5 bases at V and 8 bases at J; junction bases unmatched: 9. Germline V gene lookup returns CDR1 MNHEY and CDR2 SVGEGT. CDR3 in amino acids: CASSRRQGDRGYTF. CDR3 in DNA: TGTGCCAGCAGTAGGCGACAGGGGGATAGAGGCTACACCTTC.

The CDR3 loop is CASSFGPGHMNTEAFF. As DNA, the CDR3 is TGTGCCAGCAGCTTTGGCCCGGGACACATGAACACTGAAGCTTTCTTT. This chain connects TRBV11-2 to TRBJ1-1; tentatively, D is TRBD1 (6 bases). Trimming took off 3 bases at V and 0 bases at J, with 14 bases between the two ends. The CDR3 is 16 residues long. Germline V gene sequence: CDR1 SGHAT, CDR2 FQNNGV.

The genes are TRBV19 and TRBJ2-5, with D unclear. Deletions cut 4 bases from V and 5 bases from J, with 8 bases between. The germline V gene has CDR1 LNHDA and CDR2 SQIVND (reference sequence). This CDR3 is 12 amino acids long. Written as DNA, the CDR3 is TGTGCCAGTAGTACTTTCGGGGAGACCCAGTACTTC. It translates to CASSTFGETQYF.

This chain links TRBV18 with TRBJ1-3; D possibly corresponds to TRBD1 (5 bases). The CDR3 is 16 amino acids. Germline values: CDR1 KGHSH, CDR2 LQKENI. V gave up 3 bases and J gave up 2 bases, with 14 bases separating them. The CDR3 coding sequence is TGTGCCAGCTCACCCTCGGGACTTCGGACTGGAAACACCATATATTTT. Its translation is CASSPSGLRTGNTIYF.

The chain combines TRBV6-5 with TRBJ1-2; D gene ambiguous. Germline values: CDR1 MNHEY, CDR2 SVGAGI. V was cut by 11 bases and J by 4 bases, with 17 bases left in between. The CDR3 runs 13 residues. The CDR3, as DNA: TGTGCCGCAGCGTTGGTGTCAAGCTATGGCTACACCTTC. It encodes CAAALVSSYGYTF.

This sequence joins TRBV12-3 or TRBV12-4 and TRBJ1-5; no reliable D call. Trimming removed 2 bases at V and 1 base at J, with 3 bases between. The CDR3 covers 13 residues. In nucleotides, the CDR3 is TGTGCCAGCAGTTTATCAAGCAATCAGCCCCAGCATTTT. As protein: CASSLSSNQPQHF.

The rearrangement uses TRBV12-3 or TRBV12-4 and TRBJ1-1; D uncertain. CDR3 length equals 13 residues. V was cut by 6 bases and J by 2 bases, with 10 bases left in between. The CDR3 DNA sequence: TGTGCCAGCAGCCTCAGTATCAACACTGAAGCTTTCTTT. Residues: CASSLSINTEAFF.

The chain recombines TRBV11-2 with TRBJ1-4; TRBD1 matches 7 bases. CDR3 length equals 16 residues. The germline gives CDR1 SGHAT, CDR2 FQNNGV. The J segment lost 2 bases and the V segment lost 3 bases, leaving 6 bases of the junction unmatched. DNA of the CDR3: TGTGCCAGCAGCTTGGGCGAACAGGGGACTAATGAAAAACTGTTTTTT. As protein: CASSLGEQGTNEKLFF.

The V gene is TRBV27, the J gene TRBJ2-7, with unresolved D. In germline, CDR1 is MNHEY, CDR2 SMNVEV (reference sequence). The V end was cut by 3 bases, the J end by 3 bases, with 15 bases between. The CDR3 totals 15 residues. CDR3 DNA: TGTGCCAGCAGTTTTAGTCGCCCCCCCTTCTACGAGCAGTACGTC. Residues: CASSFSRPPFYEQYV.

The chain links TRBV15 to TRBJ1-5; D is perhaps TRBD1 (5 bases). The CDR3 is 16 amino acids. The germline CDR1 and CDR2 sequences are LNHNV and YYDKDF (reference sequence). The germline V and J ends were trimmed by 1 base and 4 bases, with 14 bases remaining between them. The CDR3 nucleotides read TGTGCCACCAGCAGAGCCTCGGGCAGGGTTAATCAGCCCCAGCATTTT. Its protein product is CATSRASGRVNQPQHF.

The rearrangement links TRBV2 to TRBJ2-1; TRBD2 aligns across 12 bases. Germline V lookup: CDR1 SNHLY, CDR2 FYNNEI. The CDR3 has 16 residues. Trimming took 6 bases from V and 4 from J; bases not matched to a gene: 7. This CDR3 reads CASSDRTSGGYNEQFF. In DNA form, the CDR3 reads TGTGCCAGCAGCGACCGTACTAGCGGGGGGTACAATGAGCAGTTCTTC. Full variable domain (remainder filled in from reference TRBV2 and TRBJ2-1): EPEVTQTPSHQVTQMGQEVILRCVPISNHLYFYWYRQILGQKVEFLVSFYNNEISEKSEIFDDQFSVERPDGSNFTLKIRSTKLEDSAMYFCASSDRTSGGYNEQFFGPGTRLTVL.

The V gene is TRBV3-1 (or the pseudogene TRBV3-2), the J gene TRBJ1-2; D is unresolved. The germline V gene encodes CDR1 LGHDT and CDR2 YNNKEL (reference sequence). Trimming pared 1 base from V and 3 bases from J, leaving 6 bases between. This CDR3 has 13 amino acids. The DNA of the CDR3 is TGTGCCAGCAGCCAAGCAGGTCACTATGGCTACACCTTC. The encoded protein is CASSQAGHYGYTF.

This sequence joins TRBV5-8 and TRBJ2-5; possibly TRBD1 for D (6 bases). The CDR3 length is 13 residues. CDR1 is SGHTS and CDR2 is YDEGEE in the germline V gene. V lost 6 bases and J 6 bases, leaving 15 bases between the germline ends. The DNA for the CDR3 is TGTGCCAGCACTGAGAGACAGGTGAAGACCCAGTACTTC. This codes for CASTERQVKTQYF.

The chain combines TRBV2 with TRBJ1-4, with D perhaps TRBD1 (6 bases). The V gene's germline CDR1 is SNHLY and CDR2 FYNNEI. Deletions cut 6 bases from V and 4 bases from J, with 15 bases between. CDR3 size: 15 residues. This CDR3 reads CASSQGPAGNEKLFF. DNA of the CDR3: TGTGCCAGCAGCCAGGGGCCTGCGGGTAATGAAAAACTGTTTTTT.

The J gene is TRBJ1-1, the V gene TRBV2, with 8 bases fitting TRBD1. CDR1 is SNHLY and CDR2 is FYNNEI in the germline V gene. V lost 10 bases to trimming and J lost 6 bases; unmatched junction nucleotides: 10. The CDR3 length is 13 residues. CDR3 DNA sequence: TGTGCCACCCAGGACAGGGAAGGAGCTGAAGCTTTCTTT. It yields the protein CATQDREGAEAFF.

This rearrangement joins TRBV12-3 or TRBV12-4 to TRBJ1-1; D unclear. The CDR3 is made up of 11 amino acids. V lost 8 bases and J lost 5, with 9 bases in between. CDR3 coding DNA: TGTGCCAGCCACGTGAGAACTGAAGCTTTCTTT. This encodes CASHVRTEAFF.

This rearrangement joins TRBV19 to TRBJ1-5, with 12 bases identical to TRBD1. V was clipped by 1 base and J by 5 bases; unmatched bases: 3. From germline, CDR1 is LNHDA and CDR2 SQIVND (reference sequence). There are 16 residues in the CDR3. The CDR3 loop is CASSIAGTGGYQPQHF. The CDR3 DNA sequence: TGTGCCAGTAGTATAGCCGGGACAGGGGGCTATCAGCCCCAGCATTTT. The entire variable domain, with the rest obtained from reference TRBV19 and TRBJ1-5, is as follows: DGGITQSPKYLFRKEGQNVTLSCEQNLNHDAMYWYRQDPGQGLRLIYYSQIVNDFQKGDIAEGYSVSREKKESFPLTVTSAQKNPTAFYLCASSIAGTGGYQPQHFGDGTRLSIL.

This clone was seen once. V gene TRBV6-5 combines with J gene TRBJ1-5; 9 positions match TRBD1. This CDR3 has 15 residues. The germline CDR1 and CDR2 sequences are MNHEY and SVGAGI. Trimming at V came to 5 bases and at J to 3 bases, leaving 5 bases not matched to a gene. Written as DNA, the CDR3 is TGTGCCAGCAGTATGACAGGGGGTCTCAATCAGCCCCAGCATTTT. It codes for CASSMTGGLNQPQHF.

The V call is TRBV2, the J call TRBJ2-3; D is unclear. The V and J ends lost 6 bases and 2 bases respectively, with 3 bases between them. Germline CDR1 and CDR2: SNHLY and FYNNEI. CDR3 length: 11 residues. As DNA, the CDR3 is TGTGCCAGCAGATACACAGATACGCAGTATTTT. This translates into CASRYTDTQYF.

This rearrangement joins TRBV7-9 to TRBJ2-5; TRBD2 aligns across 14 bases. Trimming cost V 5 bases and J 1 base; bases outside gene matches: 6. This CDR3 has 17 amino acids. The germline gives CDR1 SEHNR, CDR2 FQNEAQ (reference sequence). CDR3 protein: CASSRGGTSGGQETQYF. The CDR3 DNA sequence: TGTGCCAGCAGCCGCGGGGGGACTAGCGGGGGCCAAGAGACCCAGTACTTC.

The chain carries TRBV7-3 and TRBJ1-2; 9 bases align to TRBD1. The CDR3 loop spans 17 amino acids. The germline CDR1 and CDR2 sequences are SGHTA and FQGTGA. V lost 0 bases, J lost 8 bases, and 13 bases stayed unmatched. CDR3 protein: CASSLTQQGTGQSGYTF. The CDR3 DNA sequence: TGTGCCAGCAGCTTAACCCAGCAGGGGACAGGGCAATCAGGCTACACCTTC.

DNA for the CDR3: TGTGCCAGCAGCAATGGGCCCGACTATGGCTACACCTTC. This translates into CASSNGPDYGYTF. V and J are TRBV2 and TRBJ1-2; D is uncertain. This CDR3 contains 13 residues. Looked up from germline, CDR1 is SNHLY and CDR2 is FYNNEI. V was trimmed by 6 bases and J by 3 bases, leaving 11 bases between them.

This clone was counted only a few times. The chain links TRBV4-1 to TRBJ1-5; no definite D call. The length of the CDR3 is 13 residues. V lost 5 bases and J 9 bases, leaving 14 bases between the germline ends. Germline CDR1 MGHRA, CDR2 YSYEKL. In nucleotides, the CDR3 is TGCGCCAGCAGCGCGATGCCTTCGGGGCCCCAGCATTTT. Amino acids: CASSAMPSGPQHF.